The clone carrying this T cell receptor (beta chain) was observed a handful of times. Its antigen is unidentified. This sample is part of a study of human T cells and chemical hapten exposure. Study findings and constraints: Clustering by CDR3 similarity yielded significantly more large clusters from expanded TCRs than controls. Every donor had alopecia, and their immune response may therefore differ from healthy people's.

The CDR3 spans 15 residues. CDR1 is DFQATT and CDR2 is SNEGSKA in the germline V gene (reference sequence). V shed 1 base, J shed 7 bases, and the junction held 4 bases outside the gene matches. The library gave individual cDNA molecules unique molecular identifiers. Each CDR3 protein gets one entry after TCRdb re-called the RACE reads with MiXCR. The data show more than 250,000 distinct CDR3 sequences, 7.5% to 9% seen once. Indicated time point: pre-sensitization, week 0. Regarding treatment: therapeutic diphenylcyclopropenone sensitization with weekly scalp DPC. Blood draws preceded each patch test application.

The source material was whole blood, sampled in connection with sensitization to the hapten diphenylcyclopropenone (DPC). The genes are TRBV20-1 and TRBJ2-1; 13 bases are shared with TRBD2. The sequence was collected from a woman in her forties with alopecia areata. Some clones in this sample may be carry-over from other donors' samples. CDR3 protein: CSARGTSGRNNEQFF. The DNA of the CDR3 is TGCAGTGCTAGAGGGACTAGCGGGAGAAATAATGAGCAGTTCTTC.